Listed below are T cell receptor beta chains from one sample, sequenced in a study of cytomegalovirus exposure and HLA in healthy donors. The method was immunoSEQ multiplex PCR; TCRdb's version includes in-frame clones alone and lacks a portion of them. The table lists approximately 160,000 clones, 65% to 85% of them singletons, with about 3.1% in the top ten. What was sequenced was PBMCs. The receptor source for this set is a woman between 50 and 59 years old in good health and CMV-seropositive. Each CDR3 is given with its conserved first and last residue. The order of the fields is CDR3 length, V gene, D gene, clone size, J gene, CDR3 DNA, CDR3 protein. A D gene is named only where the DNA matches it firmly. Some rows mark clone size as missing; the rest say once, few, many or name a class of expanded clone.

15	TRBV5-4	TRBD1	.	TRBJ1-2	TGTGCCAGCAGCTTTGCGGGTGACAGGGGCTATGGCTACACCTTC	CASSFAGDRGYGYTF
16	TRBV5-4	TRBD1	.	TRBJ1-6	TGTGCCAGCAGCTTGATACCAGGGGGCTTTAATTCACCCCTCCACTTT	CASSLIPGGFNSPLHF
14	TRBV2	.	once	TRBJ1-2	TGTGCCAGCAGTGGGTTATGGGGACTTGATGGCTACACCTTC	CASSGLWGLDGYTF
16	TRBV21-1	.	.	TRBJ1-2	TGTGCCACTTCGGGGGGGCGACAGGGAAGGGACGATGGCTACACCTTC	CATSGGRQGRDDGYTF
15	TRBV7-2	TRBD1	.	TRBJ1-4	TGTGCCAGCAGCTTACAAGGGACAGTGGGTGAAAAACTGTTTTTT	CASSLQGTVGEKLFF
13	TRBV19	.	few	TRBJ1-1	TGTGCCAGTAGGAATACAGGGACCACTGAAGCTTTCTTT	CASRNTGTTEAFF
16	TRBV19	TRBD2	.	TRBJ2-1	TGTGCCAGTAGTATCCACCGCGGGACTAGCAGGAATGAGCAGTTCTTC	CASSIHRGTSRNEQFF
14	TRBV7-6	TRBD1	.	TRBJ2-7	TGTGCCAGCAGCTCTTGGACAGGGCCCTACGAGCAGTACTTC	CASSSWTGPYEQYF
13	TRBV6-1	.	.	TRBJ1-1	TGTGCCAGCAACGGCAGGGGAGCCACTGAAGCTTTCTTT	CASNGRGATEAFF
15	TRBV28	TRBD1	few	TRBJ1-5	TGTGCCAGCAGGCGACAGGGGGCAATAGGGCAGCCCCAGCATTTT	CASRRQGAIGQPQHF
15	TRBV7-2	.	.	TRBJ1-3	TGTGCCAGCAGCTTAGGCGGGGTATCTGGAAACACCATATATTTT	CASSLGGVSGNTIYF
17	TRBV4-3	.	.	TRBJ1-2	TGCGCCAGCAGCCAAGATTTAAGCCCTTGGGAGCGATATGGCTACACCTTC	CASSQDLSPWERYGYTF
17	TRBV4-3	TRBD2	few	TRBJ2-7	TGCGCCAGCAGTCGGGCTCTAGCGGGACGTTCTTCCTACGAGCAGTACTTC	CASSRALAGRSSYEQYF
14	TRBV27	.	.	TRBJ2-1	TGTGCCAGCAGTCAGACTTCTCCCTACAATGAGCAGTTCTTC	CASSQTSPYNEQFF